This T cell receptor beta chain was documented in a study of blood T cell repertoires in COVID-19. Study-level background: Italy, Spain and the United States were the sources of the convalescent and acute COVID-19 samples.

Germline V gene data show CDR1 as MNHEY and CDR2 as SMNVEV (reference sequence). This CDR3 region has 14 residues. V trimming: 5 bases; J trimming: 1 base; junction bases outside the gene matches: 4. In the authors' methods: For nucleated cells, counts were estimated from reference gene primer amplification. Method: immunoSEQ multiplex PCR; TCRdb's copy keeps in-frame clones and lacks some. That table gives V, J and clone size, and the DNA gave D and trimming. The data contain tens of thousands of clones, around 82% of them singletons. V usage is TRBV27 and J usage is TRBJ1-1; 7 bases line up with TRBD1. This sequence originates from a man aged 55 to 69 with acute or convalescent COVID-19. Sequenced sample: peripheral blood. The CDR3 DNA sequence: TGTGCCAGCAGTCCGGGACAGAGGAACACTGAAGCTTTCTTT. Amino acids: CASSPGQRNTEAFF.